This TCR beta chain was sequenced in a study of blood T cells in healthy people across ages. Next came a second PCR, run for roughly 6 to 11 cycles, which used a sample-barcoded 5' primer along with a J-beta primer mix. MiXCR, run by TCRdb on the 5' RACE reads, gives a single entry per CDR3 protein. There are 780,000 or so distinct CDR3 sequences in the sample; around 25% occur only once, and approximately 3.7% lies in the top ten. Comments on this clonotype: This CDR3 is missing its conserved last phenylalanine or tryptophan, likely due to a read error.

Trimming took off 5 bases at V and 0 bases at J, with 14 bases between the two ends. The CDR3 sequence is 17 residues long. Per the germline V gene, CDR1 is SEHNR and CDR2 is FQNEAQ (reference sequence). Another study also made use of these data, one on T cells of mothers and their children.

The chain carries TRBV7-9 and TRBJ1-6; D is ambiguous. The sample was blood. This clonotype was obtained from a boy aged 5-17 years in good health. The CDR3 DNA sequence: TGTGCCAGCAGCGCGCAGACACCCGGCTCCTATAATTCACCCCTCCACCTT. Translating gives CASSAQTPGSYNSPLHL.